The subject of this entry is one TCR beta chain. What it binds is not known. Samples were taken several times over chemoradiotherapy. This entry comes from a study of chemoradiotherapy in HPV16-positive cancers. About the study: Candidate HPV-specific clones and shared TCR motifs came from a couple of HPV16-positive patients.

Study-level findings and limits: Candidate HPV-specific clones and E7-related TCR motifs grew in tumor during treatment. Better recurrence-free survival went with HPV-responsive T-cell expansion in HPV16-positive patients.

Some clones are missing from TCRdb's copy, which holds only in-frame ones; the method was immunoSEQ multiplex PCR. The sample contains about 25,000 clones, more than 80% of which appear only once. Germline V CDR1 and CDR2: SGHDT, YYEEEE. This CDR3 spans 13 amino acids. Trimming took off 4 bases at V and 5 bases at J, with 12 bases between the two ends. Here the sequenced sample was blood, taken from a patient who underwent chemoradiotherapy. This clonotype originated in a human donor with HPV-associated anogenital cancer. The J gene is TRBJ2-5, the V gene TRBV5-6; D remains ambiguous. In DNA form, the CDR3 reads TGTGCCAGCAGCCGAAAAGTTTTGGAGACCCAGTACTTC. Translated, it gives CASSRKVLETQYF.